Sequencing of this T cell receptor beta chain was carried out in a study of regulatory T cells in long-lasting Graves disease. Study at large: Patients with new Graves' disease had used antithyroid drugs below 3 months. Whole-study results and caveats: Under persistent disease, TRBV28, TRBJ1-2 and TRBJ2-5 were used preferentially.

Time point of the sample: newly diagnosed GD, antithyroid drugs for less than 3 months. Preparation of the TCR library used RNA extracted from PBMCs. The sample holds many counts of this clonotype. Its antigen remains unidentified. CDR3 length: 13 amino acids. The J segment lost 4 bases and the V segment lost 6 bases, leaving 6 bases of the junction unmatched. According to the study, TCR beta libraries were built with iRepertoire HTBI primers and CDR3-region Arm-PCR. TCRdb used MiXCR to reprocess the multiplex PCR reads, holding one entry per CDR3 protein. The table has hundreds of thousands of distinct CDR3 sequences, about 16% seen once. The sample also formed part of further work on T cells in Graves' hyperthyroidism and ophthalmopathy. As that study records: Lactation, pregnancy, other autoimmune disease or uncontrolled infection excluded patients.

This chain links TRBV12-3 or TRBV12-4 with TRBJ2-7, with TRBD1 matching over 7 bases. The sequence was collected from a woman aged 40 to 65 with Graves disease. The sample was peripheral blood mononuclear cells (PBMCs), taken at new diagnosis, from a patient treated with antithyroid drugs. CDR3 sequence (DNA): TGTGCCAGCAGAACGACAGGGATTTACGAGCAGTACTTC. Its translation: CASRTTGIYEQYF.